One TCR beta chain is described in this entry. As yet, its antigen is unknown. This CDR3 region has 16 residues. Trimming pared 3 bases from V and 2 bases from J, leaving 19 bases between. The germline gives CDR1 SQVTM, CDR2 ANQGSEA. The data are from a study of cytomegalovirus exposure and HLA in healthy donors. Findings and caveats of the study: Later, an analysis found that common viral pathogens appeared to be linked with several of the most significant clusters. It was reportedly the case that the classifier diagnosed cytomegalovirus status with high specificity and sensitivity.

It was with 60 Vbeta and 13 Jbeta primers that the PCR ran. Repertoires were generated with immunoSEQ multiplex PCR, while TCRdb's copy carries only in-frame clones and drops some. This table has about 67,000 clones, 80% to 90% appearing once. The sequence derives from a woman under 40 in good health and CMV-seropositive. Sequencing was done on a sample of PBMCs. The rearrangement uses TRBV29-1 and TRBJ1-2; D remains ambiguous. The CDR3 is CSVEAGSRFPNYGYTF. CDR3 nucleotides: TGCAGCGTTGAGGCAGGCTCCCGATTTCCCAACTATGGCTACACCTTC.